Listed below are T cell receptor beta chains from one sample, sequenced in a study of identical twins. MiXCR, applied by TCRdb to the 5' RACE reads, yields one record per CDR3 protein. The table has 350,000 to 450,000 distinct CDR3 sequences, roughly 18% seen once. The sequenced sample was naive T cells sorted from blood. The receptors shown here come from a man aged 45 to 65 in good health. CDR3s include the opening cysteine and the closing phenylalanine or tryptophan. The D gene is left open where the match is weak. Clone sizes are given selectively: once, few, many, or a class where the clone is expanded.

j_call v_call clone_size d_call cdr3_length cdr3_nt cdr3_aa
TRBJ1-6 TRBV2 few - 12 TGTGCCAGCAGTGAGGAATTTTCACCCCTCCACTTT CASSEEFSPLHF
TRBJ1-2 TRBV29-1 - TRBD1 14 TGCAGCGTTCTCCGGACAGGGGAGGCGAATGGCTACACCTTC CSVLRTGEANGYTF
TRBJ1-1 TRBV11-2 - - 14 TGTGCCAGCAGCCCGAACCCCTCGGGGACTGAAGCTTTCTTT CASSPNPSGTEAFF
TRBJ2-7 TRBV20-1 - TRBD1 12 TGCAGTGCTAGGACAGGGGGCCACGAGCAGTACTTC CSARTGGHEQYF
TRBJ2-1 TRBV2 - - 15 TGTGCCAGCAGCATAAATATCCTAGCTTTCTCAGAGCAGTTCTTC CASSINILAFSEQFF
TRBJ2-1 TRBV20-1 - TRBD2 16 TGCAGTGCTAGAGATCGCAGAAGCGGGGCATACAATGAGCAGTTCTTC CSARDRRSGAYNEQFF
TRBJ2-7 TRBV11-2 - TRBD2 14 TGTGCCAGCAGCTTAGCGGCAGGGAGGGACGAGCAGTACTTC CASSLAAGRDEQYF
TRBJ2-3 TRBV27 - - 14 TGTGCCAGCAGTTTGTCGGGGGAGCTAAATACGCAGTATTTT CASSLSGELNTQYF
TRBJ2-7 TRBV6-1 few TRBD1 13 TGTGCCAGCAGAGACAGGGATTTCAGCGTGCAGTACTTC CASRDRDFSVQYF
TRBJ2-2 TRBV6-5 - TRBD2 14 TGTGCCAGCAGCTTAGGACTAGCGGGTAGCGAGCTGTTTTTT CASSLGLAGSELFF
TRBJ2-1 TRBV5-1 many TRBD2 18 TGCGCCAGCAGCTTGGTCAGCGGGAGGGCGATCGGAGACAATGAGCAGTTCTTC CASSLVSGRAIGDNEQFF
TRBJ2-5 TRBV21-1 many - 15 TGTGCCAGCAGCAAATTGCAGGGGGCGGTGTCGACCCAGTACTTC CASSKLQGAVSTQYF
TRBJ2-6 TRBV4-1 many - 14 TGCGCCAGCAGCCAGAGTTCTGGGGCCAACGTCCTGACTTTC CASSQSSGANVLTF
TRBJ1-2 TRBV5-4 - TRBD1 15 TGTGCCAGCAGCTCGAGGACAGGGTTAGTCTATGGCTACACCTTC CASSSRTGLVYGYTF
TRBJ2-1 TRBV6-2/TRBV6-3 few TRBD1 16 TGTGCCAGCAGTTACTGGCAGGGGGCGCCAGGCAATGAGCAGTTCTTC CASSYWQGAPGNEQFF
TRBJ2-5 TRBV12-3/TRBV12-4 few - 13 TGTGCCAGCAGTTCAGGGGTTGGGGAGACCCAGTACTTC CASSSGVGETQYF
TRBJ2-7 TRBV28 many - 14 TGTGCCAGCAGCGGGCCCAGGCTTTCGGACGAGCAGTACTTC CASSGPRLSDEQYF
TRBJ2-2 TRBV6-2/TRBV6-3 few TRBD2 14 TGTGCCAGCAGTTACGAGCGGGGCACCGGGGAGCTGTTTTTT CASSYERGTGELFF
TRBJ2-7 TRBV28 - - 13 TGTGCCAGCAGATCCGGGTCCCTCGGCGAGCAGTACTTC CASRSGSLGEQYF
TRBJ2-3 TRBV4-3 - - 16 TGCGCCAGCAGCCAAGATCTGGTCCCTAGCACAGATACGCAGTATTTT CASSQDLVPSTDTQYF
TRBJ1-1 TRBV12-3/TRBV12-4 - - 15 TGTGCCAGCAGTTTCGACAGCGGGTCTGGCGCTGAAGCTTTCTTT CASSFDSGSGAEAFF
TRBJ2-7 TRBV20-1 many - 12 TGCAGTGCTAGAGTGGTCGGGAACGAGCAGTACTTC CSARVVGNEQYF
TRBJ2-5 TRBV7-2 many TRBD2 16 TGTGCCAGCAGCTTAACCACTGGGCGGGGGAGAGAGACCCAGTACTTC CASSLTTGRGRETQYF
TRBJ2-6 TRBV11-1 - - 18 TGTGCCAGCAGCTTAACTCTACACCTTAGCTCTGGGGCCAACGTCCTGACTTTC CASSLTLHLSSGANVLTF
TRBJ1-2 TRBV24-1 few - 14 TGTGCCACCAGTGGAGCAGGGACTAACTATGGCTACACCTTC CATSGAGTNYGYTF
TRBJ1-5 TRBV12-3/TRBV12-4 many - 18 TGTGCCAGCAGTGGAACAGGGAATCTTGGCTATAGCAATCAGCCCCAGCATTTT CASSGTGNLGYSNQPQHF
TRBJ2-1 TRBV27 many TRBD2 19 TGTGCCAGCAGCCGCCGGAGACTAGCGGGGCCCAGCTCCTACAATGAGCAGTTCTTC CASSRRRLAGPSSYNEQFF
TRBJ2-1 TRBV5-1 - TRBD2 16 TGCGCCAGCAGCCCCACTTTAGCGGGGCCGGGAAGGGAGCAGTTCTTC CASSPTLAGPGREQFF
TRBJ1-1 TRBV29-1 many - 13 TGCAGCCCCTCCCAGGGGTTAAACACTGAAGCTTTCTTT CSPSQGLNTEAFF
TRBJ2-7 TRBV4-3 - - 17 TGCGCCAGCAGCCAAGATTCTGTGGGGACACCTTTCTACGAGCAGTACTTC CASSQDSVGTPFYEQYF
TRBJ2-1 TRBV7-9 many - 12 TGTGCCAGCAGCTTAGCGCTGGACACGCCCTTCTTC CASSLALDTPFF
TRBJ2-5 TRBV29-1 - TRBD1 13 TGCAGCGGCTGGGACAGTAACCAAGAGACCCAGTACTTC CSGWDSNQETQYF
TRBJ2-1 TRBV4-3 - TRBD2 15 TGCGCCAGCAGCCAATTGGCGGGAGGGTGGTATGAGCAGTTCTTC CASSQLAGGWYEQFF
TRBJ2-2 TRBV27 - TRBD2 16 TGTGCCAGCAGTTTATTGCTAGCGGGGGGCACCGGGGAGCTGTTTTTT CASSLLLAGGTGELFF
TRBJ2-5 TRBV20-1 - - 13 TGCAGTGCTAGGACTAGGTTTCAAGAGACCCAGTACTTC CSARTRFQETQYF
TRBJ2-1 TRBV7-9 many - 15 TGTGCCAGCAGCGTCCGGGTCCACAGTGGAAATGAGCAGTTCTTC CASSVRVHSGNEQFF
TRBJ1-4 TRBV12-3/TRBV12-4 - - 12 TGTGCCAGCACCCGGGGCCGGGAAAAACTGTTTTTT CASTRGREKLFF
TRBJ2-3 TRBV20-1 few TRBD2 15 TGCAGTGCTAGGCAACTAGCGGGAGCGGCAGATACGCAGTATTTT CSARQLAGAADTQYF
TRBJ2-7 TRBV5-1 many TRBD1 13 TGCGCCAGCAGCTACGTAACAGGGGACGAGCAGTACTTC CASSYVTGDEQYF
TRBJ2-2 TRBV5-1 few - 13 TGCGCCAGCAGGGTAAAGGGGACCGGGGAGCTGTTTTTT CASRVKGTGELFF
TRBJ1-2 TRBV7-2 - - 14 TGTGCCAGCAGCCTGATAGCCGGGAACTATGGCTACACCTTC CASSLIAGNYGYTF
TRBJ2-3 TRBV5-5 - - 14 TGTGCCAGCATCGATCGGGGGAAGTTAGACACGCAGTATTTT CASIDRGKLDTQYF
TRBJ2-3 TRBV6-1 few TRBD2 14 TGTGCCAGCATGGTGCGGGGGGTCACAGATACGCAGTATTTT CASMVRGVTDTQYF
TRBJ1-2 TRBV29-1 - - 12 TGCAGCGTTGGGGCCTCTAACTATGGCTACACCTTC CSVGASNYGYTF
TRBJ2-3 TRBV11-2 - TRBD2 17 TGTGCTAGCAGCTTAGAAGGGACTAGCGGGGGGCGGGATACGCAGTATTTT CASSLEGTSGGRDTQYF
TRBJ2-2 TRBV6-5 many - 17 TGTGCCAGCAGTTACTCGCTTATATCGGGGGCTTCTGGGGAGCTGTTTTTT CASSYSLISGASGELFF
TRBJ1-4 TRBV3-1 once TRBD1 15 TGTGCCAGCAGCCAAAAGGGACAGGTGAATGAAAAACTGTTTTTT CASSQKGQVNEKLFF
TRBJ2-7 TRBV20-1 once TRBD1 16 TGCAGTGCTAGAGGCCGGCCGGGACAGCGGATTGTGCAGCAGTACTTC CSARGRPGQRIVQQYF
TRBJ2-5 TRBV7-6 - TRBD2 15 TGTGCTAGCAGACCAATTACTAGCGAAGGGGAGACCCAGTACTTC CASRPITSEGETQYF
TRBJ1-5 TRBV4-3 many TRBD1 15 TGCGCCAGCAGCCAAAACATACAGGGGGGGCAGCCCCAGCATTTT CASSQNIQGGQPQHF
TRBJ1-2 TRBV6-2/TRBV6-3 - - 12 TGTGCCCTGGGCGCTGGAAACTATGGCTACACCTTC CALGAGNYGYTF
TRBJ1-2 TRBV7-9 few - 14 TGTGCCAGCATCTCCCCCGGGGCCGAGTATTCCTACACCTTC CASISPGAEYSYTF
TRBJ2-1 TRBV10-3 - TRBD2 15 TGTGCCATCAGATCTAGCGGGAGGGGGTACAATGAGCAGTTCTTC CAIRSSGRGYNEQFF